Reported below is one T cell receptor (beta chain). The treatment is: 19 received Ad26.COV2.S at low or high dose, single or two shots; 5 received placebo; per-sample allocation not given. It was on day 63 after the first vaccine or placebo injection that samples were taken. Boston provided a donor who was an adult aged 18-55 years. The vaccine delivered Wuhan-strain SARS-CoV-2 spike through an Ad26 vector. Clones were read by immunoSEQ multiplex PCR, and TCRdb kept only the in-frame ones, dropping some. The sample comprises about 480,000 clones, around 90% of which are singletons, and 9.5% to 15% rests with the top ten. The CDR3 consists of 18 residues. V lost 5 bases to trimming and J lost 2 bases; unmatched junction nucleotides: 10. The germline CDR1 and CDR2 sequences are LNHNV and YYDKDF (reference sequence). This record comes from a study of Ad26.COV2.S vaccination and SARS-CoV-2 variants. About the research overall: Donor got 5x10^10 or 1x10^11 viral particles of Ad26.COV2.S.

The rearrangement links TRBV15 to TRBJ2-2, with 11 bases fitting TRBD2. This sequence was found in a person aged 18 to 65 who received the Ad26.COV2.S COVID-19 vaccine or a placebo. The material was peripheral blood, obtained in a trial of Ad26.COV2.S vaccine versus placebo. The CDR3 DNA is TGTGCCACCAGCGAGATTGTAGCGGGAGGGCTCAACACCGGGGAGCTGTTTTTT. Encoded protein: CATSEIVAGGLNTGELFF.